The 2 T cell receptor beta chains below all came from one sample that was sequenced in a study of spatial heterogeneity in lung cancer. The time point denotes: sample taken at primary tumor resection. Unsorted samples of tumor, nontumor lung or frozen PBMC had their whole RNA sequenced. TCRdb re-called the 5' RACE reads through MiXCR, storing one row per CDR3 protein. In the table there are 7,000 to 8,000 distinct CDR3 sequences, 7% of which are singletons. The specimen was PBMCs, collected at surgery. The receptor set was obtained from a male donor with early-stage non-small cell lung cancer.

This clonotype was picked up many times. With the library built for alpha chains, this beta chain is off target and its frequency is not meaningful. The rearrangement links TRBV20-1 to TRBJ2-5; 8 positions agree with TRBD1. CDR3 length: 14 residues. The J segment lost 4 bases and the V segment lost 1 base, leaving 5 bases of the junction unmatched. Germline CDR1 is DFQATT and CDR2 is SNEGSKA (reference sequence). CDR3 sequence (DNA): TGCAGTGCTAGAGGGACAGGGAGTCTAGAGACCCAGTACTTC. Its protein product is CSARGTGSLETQYF.

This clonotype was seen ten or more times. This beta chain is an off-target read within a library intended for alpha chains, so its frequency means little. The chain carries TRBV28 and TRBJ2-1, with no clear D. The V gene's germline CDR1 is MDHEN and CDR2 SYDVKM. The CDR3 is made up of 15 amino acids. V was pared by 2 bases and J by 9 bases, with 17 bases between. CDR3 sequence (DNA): TGTGCCAGCAGTTTAGTTTCCGACCAGGTCACTGAGCAGTTCTTC. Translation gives CASSLVSDQVTEQFF.